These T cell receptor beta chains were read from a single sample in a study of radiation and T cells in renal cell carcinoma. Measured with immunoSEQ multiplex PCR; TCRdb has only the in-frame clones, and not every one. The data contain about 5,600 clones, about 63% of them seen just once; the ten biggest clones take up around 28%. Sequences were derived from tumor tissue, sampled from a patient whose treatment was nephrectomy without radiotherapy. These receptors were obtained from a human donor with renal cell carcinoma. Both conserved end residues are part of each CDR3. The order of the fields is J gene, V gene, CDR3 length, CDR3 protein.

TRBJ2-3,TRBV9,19,CASSLRGGGAYQSTDTQYF
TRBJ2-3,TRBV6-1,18,CASSDPGKGGLGTDTQYF
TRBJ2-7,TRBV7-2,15,CASLPTSGRIYEQYF
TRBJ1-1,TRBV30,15,CAWSLPQGVRTEAFF
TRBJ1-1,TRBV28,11,CASSVNTEAFF
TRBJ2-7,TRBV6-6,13,CASGPDRSYEQYF
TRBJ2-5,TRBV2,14,CASSGTSGRETQYF
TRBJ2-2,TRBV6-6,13,CASSLTNTGELFF
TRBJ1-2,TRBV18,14,CASSPQRANNDYTF
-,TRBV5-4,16,CASSGDRGASSYEQYF